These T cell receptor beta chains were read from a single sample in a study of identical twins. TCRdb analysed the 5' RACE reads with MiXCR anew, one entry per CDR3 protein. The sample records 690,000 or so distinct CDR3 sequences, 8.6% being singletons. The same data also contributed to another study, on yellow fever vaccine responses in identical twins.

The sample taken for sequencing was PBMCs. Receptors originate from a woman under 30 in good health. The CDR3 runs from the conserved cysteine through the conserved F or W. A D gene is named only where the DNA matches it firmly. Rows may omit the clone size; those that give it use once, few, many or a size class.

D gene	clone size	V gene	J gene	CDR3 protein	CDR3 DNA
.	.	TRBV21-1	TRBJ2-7	CARNGDRDSRSYEQYF	TGTGCCAGAAACGGGGACCGGGACAGTCGCTCCTACGAGCAGTACTTC
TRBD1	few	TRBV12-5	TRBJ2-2	CASGLYGTGITGELFF	TGTGCTAGTGGTTTGTATGGGACAGGGATCACCGGGGAGCTGTTTTTT
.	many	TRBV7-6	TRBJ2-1	CASSPLQGGEQFF	TGTGCCAGCAGCCCACTCCAGGGAGGTGAGCAGTTCTTC
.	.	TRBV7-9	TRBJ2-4	CASSPTGNKNIQYF	TGTGCCAGCAGCCCCACAGGGAACAAAAACATTCAGTACTTC
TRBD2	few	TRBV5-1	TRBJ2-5	CASSLNPSGGQETQYF	TGCGCCAGCAGCTTGAATCCTAGCGGAGGACAAGAGACCCAGTACTTC
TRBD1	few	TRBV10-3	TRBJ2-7	CAISVGDRGFYEQYF	TGTGCCATCAGTGTAGGGGACAGGGGTTTTTACGAGCAGTACTTC
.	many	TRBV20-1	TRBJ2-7	CSARTGREVGEQYF	TGCAGTGCTCGCACTGGCAGGGAGGTAGGCGAGCAGTACTTC
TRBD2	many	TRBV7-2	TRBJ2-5	CASSLPRTSGRGETQYF	TGTGCCAGCAGCTTACCAAGGACTAGCGGGAGAGGGGAGACCCAGTACTTC
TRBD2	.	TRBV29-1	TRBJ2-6	CSANVAGASGANVLTF	TGCAGCGCTAACGTAGCGGGGGCTTCTGGGGCCAACGTCCTGACTTTC
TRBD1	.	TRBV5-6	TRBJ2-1	CASSSEIRQGSYNEQFF	TGTGCCAGCAGCTCAGAAATTAGACAGGGCTCCTACAATGAGCAGTTCTTC
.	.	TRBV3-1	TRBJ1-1	CASSLRESEAFF	TGTGCCAGCAGCCTCCGGGAATCTGAAGCTTTCTTT
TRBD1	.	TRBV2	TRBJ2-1	CASIADRDNEQFF	TGTGCCAGCATTGCGGACAGGGACAATGAGCAGTTCTTC
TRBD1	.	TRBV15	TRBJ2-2	CATSRRGTGGTGELFF	TGTGCCACCAGCAGACGGGGGACAGGGGGCACCGGGGAGCTGTTTTTT
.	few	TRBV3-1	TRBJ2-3	CASSQWRADTQYF	TGTGCCAGCAGCCAGTGGCGGGCAGATACGCAGTATTTT
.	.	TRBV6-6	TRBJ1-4	CASSLGLSELFF	TGTGCCAGCAGCCTGGGTTTATCGGAACTGTTTTTT
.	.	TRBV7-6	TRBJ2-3	CASSLGQGSYTDTQYF	TGTGCCAGCAGCTTAGGCCAGGGCTCGTACACAGATACGCAGTATTTT
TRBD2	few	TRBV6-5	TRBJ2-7	CASSYQEPGLAGYEQYF	TGTGCCAGCAGTTACCAAGAACCGGGACTAGCCGGATACGAGCAGTACTTC
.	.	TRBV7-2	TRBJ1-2	CASSTAGLGGYTF	TGTGCCAGCAGTACAGCGGGTCTAGGTGGCTACACCTTC
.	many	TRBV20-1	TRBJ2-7	CSARRDSSYEQYF	TGCAGTGCTAGGCGGGACAGTTCCTACGAGCAGTACTTC
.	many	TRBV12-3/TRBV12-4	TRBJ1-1	CASGRFDADTEAFF	TGTGCCAGCGGCCGGTTTGACGCGGACACTGAAGCTTTCTTT
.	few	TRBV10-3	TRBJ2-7	CAISESSRSYEQYF	TGTGCCATCAGTGAGTCGAGTAGGTCCTACGAGCAGTACTTC
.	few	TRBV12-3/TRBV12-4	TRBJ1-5	CASRGGPNQPQHF	TGTGCCAGCAGAGGGGGACCAAATCAGCCCCAGCATTTT
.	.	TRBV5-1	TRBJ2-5	CASSLMANQETQYF	TGCGCCAGCAGCTTGATGGCGAACCAAGAGACCCAGTACTTC
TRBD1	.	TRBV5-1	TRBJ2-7	CASSLVRGQEQYF	TGCGCCAGCAGCTTGGTCAGGGGGCAAGAGCAGTACTTC
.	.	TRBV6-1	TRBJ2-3	CASSEVQDTQYF	TGTGCCAGCAGTGAAGTCCAAGATACGCAGTATTTT
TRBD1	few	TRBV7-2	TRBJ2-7	CASSPGRGPSTYEQYF	TGTGCCAGCAGCCCAGGTAGGGGGCCTTCCACCTACGAGCAGTACTTC
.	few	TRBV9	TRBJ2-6	CASSAGAWKTGANVLTF	TGTGCCAGCAGCGCCGGGGCCTGGAAAACTGGGGCCAACGTCCTGACTTTC
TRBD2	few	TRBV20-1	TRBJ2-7	CSAAGLAGAPLKAYEQYF	TGCAGTGCTGCCGGACTAGCGGGGGCCCCACTTAAAGCCTACGAGCAGTACTTC
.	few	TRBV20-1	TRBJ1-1	CSARIVNEAFF	TGCAGTGCTAGAATCGTTAATGAAGCTTTCTTT
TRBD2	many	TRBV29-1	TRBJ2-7	CSVEDLAGWQYF	TGCAGCGTTGAAGATCTAGCGGGCTGGCAGTACTTC
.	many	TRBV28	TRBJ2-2	CASSPTAFTGELFF	TGTGCCAGCAGCCCCACAGCGTTCACCGGGGAGCTGTTTTTT
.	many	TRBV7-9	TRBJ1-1	CASSLWQGDEAFF	TGTGCCAGCAGCTTATGGCAGGGAGATGAAGCTTTCTTT
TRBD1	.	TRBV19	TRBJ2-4	CASSRDRYIQYF	TGTGCCAGTAGCCGGGACAGGTACATTCAGTACTTC
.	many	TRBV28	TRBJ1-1	CASSRTGEAFF	TGTGCCAGCAGTCGAACAGGGGAAGCTTTCTTT
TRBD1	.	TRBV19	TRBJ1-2	CASSIGTDGGYTF	TGTGCCAGTAGTATCGGGACAGACGGTGGCTACACCTTC